The 21 T cell receptor beta chains presented below share a single source sample, sequenced in a study of cytomegalovirus exposure and HLA in healthy donors. PCR amplification relied on 60 Vbeta primers (plus 13 Jbeta primers). The protocol was immunoSEQ multiplex PCR, while the TCRdb copy is restricted to in-frame clones and leaves out a portion. The sample shows about 170,000 clones, 62% of them seen only once. Sequences were obtained from PBMCs. Receptor source: a man in his forties in good health and CMV-seronegative.

The genes are TRBV2 and TRBJ1-1, with 8 bases fitting TRBD1. Per germline, CDR1 SNHLY and CDR2 FYNNEI. V gave up 9 bases and J gave up 5 bases; unmatched junction bases: 5. The CDR3 runs to 12 residues. The CDR3 DNA reads TGTGCCAGGAGAGGACAGGGTACTGAAGCTTTCTTT. Encoded protein: CARRGQGTEAFF.

This clone was detected only a few times. V gene TRBV10-3 combines with J gene TRBJ2-3; 7 nucleotides line up with TRBD2. The CDR3 length is 16 residues. CDR1 is ENHRY and CDR2 is SYGVKD in the germline V gene. J lost 1 base, V lost 4 bases, and 8 bases had no gene match. CDR3 amino acids: CAISGSPAGRTDTQYF. The CDR3 DNA reads as TGTGCCATCAGTGGGAGCCCAGCGGGACGCACAGATACGCAGTATTTT.

V gene TRBV13 combines with J gene TRBJ2-5, with D possibly matching TRBD2 (5 bases). The CDR3 covers 16 residues. The V gene's germline CDR1 is PRHDT and CDR2 FYEKMQ (reference sequence). The V end was cut by 4 bases, the J end by 1 base, with 16 bases between. The CDR3, as DNA: TGTGCCAGCAGCTCCTCGGGGTTGGGCCTCCAAGAGACCCAGTACTTC. Protein: CASSSSGLGLQETQYF.

This clone occurred a few times. The chain carries TRBV7-6 and TRBJ1-4; TRBD1 might be the D (5 bases). Germline V lookup: CDR1 SGHVS, CDR2 FNYEAQ. The CDR3 loop spans 17 amino acids. The V and J ends lost 1 base and 0 bases respectively, with 12 bases between them. CDR3 nucleotides: TGTGCCAGCAGCTTAGAGGGTGGGGCTGCAACTAATGAAAAACTGTTTTTT. Translation gives CASSLEGGAATNEKLFF.

The genes are TRBV5-1 and TRBJ2-2; 10 nucleotides line up with TRBD2. CDR3 length: 15 amino acids. Trimming took 1 base from V and 7 from J; bases not matched to a gene: 4. Looked up from germline, CDR1 is SGHRS and CDR2 is YFSETQ. CDR3 loop: CASSLLAGDDGELFF. The CDR3 nucleotides read TGCGCCAGCAGCTTGCTAGCGGGAGACGACGGGGAGCTGTTTTTT.

This chain joins TRBV10-1 and TRBJ2-3, with a possible D match to TRBD1 (5 bases). The CDR3 is made up of 15 amino acids. Per germline, CDR1 WNHNN and CDR2 SYGVQD (reference sequence). V gave up 6 bases and J gave up 1 base, with 14 bases separating them. The chain's CDR3 is CASSSRVFGTDTQYF. The CDR3 DNA sequence: TGCGCCAGCAGCTCCAGGGTCTTCGGCACAGATACGCAGTATTTT.

With regard to this clone: Compared with germline, one end of the junction differs, possibly owing to a read error. The chain uses TRBV7-9 and TRBJ2-5; the match to TRBD2 covers 13 bases. This CDR3 is built from 17 residues. Germline assignment: CDR1 SEHNR and CDR2 FQNEAQ (reference sequence). For the CDR3, the DNA is TGTTCCAGCAGCCCCCGACTAGCGGGAGGCCTTCCGATGACCCAGTACTTC. Its translation is CSSSPRLAGGLPMTQYF. Variable domain in full (rest from reference TRBV7-9 and TRBJ2-5): DTGVSQNPRHKITKRGQNVTFRCDPISEHNRLYWYRQTLGQGPEFLTYFQNEAQLEKSRLLSDRFSAERPKGSFSTLEIQRTEQGDSAMYLCSSSPRLAGGLPMTQYFGPGTRLLVL.

The V call is TRBV9, the J call TRBJ2-5, with D possibly being TRBD1 (5 bases). The CDR3 contains 12 residues. The ends were cut back, 1 base at V and 4 bases at J, with 5 bases in the middle. Germline V lookup: CDR1 SGDLS, CDR2 YYNGEE. The CDR3 DNA is TGTGCCAGCAGCGTACAGGGAGAGACCCAGTACTTC. This codes for CASSVQGETQYF.

The J gene is TRBJ1-6, the V gene TRBV5-1; 7 bases line up with TRBD1. Losses at the gene ends were 3 bases for V and 2 bases for J; bases not matched to a gene: 11. From germline, CDR1 is SGHRS and CDR2 YFSETQ. The CDR3 length is 18 residues. The CDR3 coding sequence is TGCGCCAGCAGCTCCCGCGCAGTCGACAGGGCCTATAATTCACCCCTCCACTTT. Translation: CASSSRAVDRAYNSPLHF.

This clone occurred once. CDR3 protein: CAISEREVAYEQYF. The CDR3 DNA reads as TGTGCCATCAGTGAACGGGAGGTAGCCTACGAGCAGTACTTC. V usage is TRBV10-3 and J usage is TRBJ2-7, with 7 nucleotides matching TRBD2. This CDR3 is 14 amino acids long. The trim removed 3 bases at V and 2 bases at J, leaving 4 bases unmatched. Germline V gives CDR1 ENHRY, CDR2 SYGVKD.

The V gene is TRBV19, the J gene TRBJ2-4; 12 bases are a match to TRBD2. J gave up 0 bases and V 6 bases, and 18 bases lay outside the gene matches. This CDR3 has 21 residues. Germline lookup yields CDR1 LNHDA and CDR2 SQIVND (reference sequence). The CDR3 nucleotides read TGTGCCAGTAGCAGACTCCCTGGGACTAGCGGGCTCCCTTTAGCCAAAAACATTCAGTACTTC. It specifies CASSRLPGTSGLPLAKNIQYF. The full variable domain, rest sourced from reference TRBV19 and TRBJ2-4, is DGGITQSPKYLFRKEGQNVTLSCEQNLNHDAMYWYRQDPGQGLRLIYYSQIVNDFQKGDIAEGYSVSREKKESFPLTVTSAQKNPTAFYLCASSRLPGTSGLPLAKNIQYFGAGTRLSVL.

This clone occurred a few times. The CDR3 coding sequence is TGTGCCAGCAGCCCCAGACAGGGGGAAGACGAAAAACTGTTTTTT. Protein: CASSPRQGEDEKLFF. This chain connects TRBV7-9 to TRBJ1-4; 9 bases line up with TRBD1. Trimming took 5 bases from V and 8 from J; bases not matched to a gene: 9. The CDR3 is 15 residues long. The germline V gene encodes CDR1 SEHNR and CDR2 FQNEAQ (reference sequence).

This sequence joins TRBV5-5 and TRBJ1-1; 10 nucleotides line up with TRBD1. The CDR3 loop spans 16 amino acids. With V trimmed by 0 bases and J by 6 bases, 8 bases remained unmatched. Germline V gene sequence: CDR1 SGHKS, CDR2 YYEKEE (reference sequence). DNA for the CDR3: TGTGCCAGCAGCTTGGAGGGGGACAGGGGAATCGCTGAAGCTTTCTTT. Translated, it gives CASSLEGDRGIAEAFF.

A few counts support this clone. The chain couples TRBV5-6 to TRBJ2-1, with D possibly matching TRBD2 (5 bases). This CDR3 region has 12 residues. Germline V gene sequence: CDR1 SGHDT, CDR2 YYEEEE. V dropped 3 bases and J dropped 10 bases, with 11 bases sitting between them. The DNA of the CDR3 is TGTGCCAGCAGCTGGAAGACGGGAGAGCAGTTCTTC. Protein: CASSWKTGEQFF.

The CDR3 region has the DNA TGTGCCAGCAGCCAAGATACCTTTACGGGAAGTGGTTACGAGCAGTACTTC. It translates to CASSQDTFTGSGYEQYF. The rearrangement links TRBV14 to TRBJ2-5; D might be TRBD2 (5 bases). The closer fit of TRBJ2-7 to the DNA end suggests the J call may be wrong. This CDR3 is built from 17 residues. Germline CDR1 and CDR2: SGHDN and FVKESK.

The chain employs TRBV18 and TRBJ2-3; 9 nucleotides align to TRBD2. The CDR3 consists of 16 residues. The V and J ends lost 8 bases and 1 base, in that order; junction bases with no gene match: 10. Germline V gene sequence: CDR1 KGHSH, CDR2 LQKENI. CDR3 bases: TGTGCCAGCCAGGCATGGTTAGCGGGGGGCACAGATACGCAGTATTTT. Protein product: CASQAWLAGGTDTQYF.

This sequence joins TRBV4-2 and TRBJ2-1, with D possibly TRBD2 on 5 matching bases. The CDR3 is 17 residues long. V lost 6 bases, J lost 2 bases, and 20 bases lay in between. Germline assignment: CDR1 LGHNA and CDR2 YNFKEQ. For the CDR3, the DNA is TGTGCCAGCAGTTTCACCCCCCCCGGAGGCACCTACAATGAGCAGTTCTTC. This sequence encodes CASSFTPPGGTYNEQFF.

The chain employs TRBV9 and TRBJ2-5, with a possible D match to TRBD1 (7 bases). The CDR3 sequence is 15 residues long. Deletions cut 4 bases from V and 4 bases from J, with 17 bases between. Germline CDR1 is SGDLS and CDR2 is YYNGEE. CDR3 loop: CASSPQGGGRETQYF. CDR3 coding DNA: TGTGCCAGCAGCCCCCAGGGGGGAGGAAGAGAGACCCAGTACTTC.

This clone was counted between two and nine times. This chain links TRBV4-3 with TRBJ1-5; D call uncertain. CDR1 and CDR2 from the germline V gene are LGHNA and YSLEER. The CDR3 extends over 16 amino acids. Trimming took off 0 bases at V and 1 base at J, with 10 bases between the two ends. DNA for the CDR3: TGCGCCAGCAGCCAAGAATCCAGCGGCAGCAATCAGCCCCAGCATTTT. It specifies CASSQESSGSNQPQHF.

This clone was counted only a few times. The chain joins TRBV7-2 to TRBJ2-6; the match to TRBD2 covers 14 bases. Germline values: CDR1 SGHTA, CDR2 FQGNSA. CDR3 length equals 18 residues. Trimming at V came to 5 bases and at J to 4 bases, leaving 7 bases not matched to a gene. The CDR3 nucleotides read TGTGCCAGCAGCCCCGGACTAGCGGGAGGATCGGGGGCCAACGTCCTGACTTTC. The encoded protein is CASSPGLAGGSGANVLTF.

Note on this clone: In the same sample, other DNA sequences code for this CDR3. The chain couples TRBV9 to TRBJ2-5, with 14 nucleotides matching TRBD2. Trimming removed 3 bases from V and 1 base from J; junction bases left unmatched: 2. The CDR3 loop spans 16 amino acids. Germline CDR1 reads SGDLS; CDR2 reads YYNGEE. CDR3 amino acids: CASSAGLAGGQETQYF. The CDR3 DNA reads TGTGCCAGCAGCGCAGGACTAGCGGGGGGCCAAGAGACCCAGTACTTC.